The rows below give T cell receptor beta chains drawn from one sample of a study of cytomegalovirus exposure and HLA in healthy donors. Sequenced by immunoSEQ multiplex PCR; TCRdb stores in-frame clones only, minus some. In the table there are 200,000 to 300,000 clones, approximately 85% of which are singletons. Source material: PBMCs. Every receptor here comes from a woman aged 40 to 49 in good health and CMV-seropositive. The conserved cysteine and the conserved F or W are not part of the CDR3 here. The order of the fields is V gene, clone size, J gene, CDR3 protein. For some rows the clone size is stated as once, few or many, or as a class when expanded; others skip it.

>TRBV6-6|.|TRBJ2-2
ASSRGTGELF
>TRBV10-3|few|TRBJ1-5
AISEKDRGSNQPQH
>TRBV2|.|TRBJ1-3
ATAKLFSSGNTIY
>TRBV11-3|once|TRBJ2-2
ASSLADYTGELF
>TRBV6-5|.|TRBJ2-1
ASTLDRSKHNEQF
>TRBV10-3|.|TRBJ1-4
ATGTGNEKLF
>TRBV28|.|TRBJ1-1
ASSPATQGIGAF
>TRBV6-5|few|TRBJ2-3
ASTGDFTDTQY
>TRBV12-5|.|TRBJ2-2
ASGASGLTNTGELF
>TRBV28|once|TRBJ2-7
ASSLTSGSYEQY
>TRBV7-8|.|TRBJ1-5
ASSLGDQPQH
>TRBV4-2|.|TRBJ2-1
ASSQDSGISYNEQF
>TRBV18|.|TRBJ2-7
ASSPSGTGLYEQY
>TRBV11-3|once|TRBJ2-7
ASSLEGRGELYEQY
>TRBV19|.|TRBJ2-2
ASLPGLLNTGELF
>TRBV5-1|.|TRBJ1-6
ASSLAPGGADNSPLH
>TRBV6-1|.|TRBJ2-3
ASSEWQSSTDTQY
>TRBV6-1|.|TRBJ2-2
ASSVQVTNTGELF
>TRBV6-5|.|TRBJ1-2
ASSYSRGSYGYT
>TRBV19|.|TRBJ2-4
ASNGPGAKNIQY
>TRBV4-3|.|TRBJ2-1
ASSGTGYYNEQF
>TRBV5-6|.|TRBJ2-3
ASSLEVGALSTDTQY
>TRBV2|.|TRBJ2-7
ASSERETTYEQY
>TRBV19|.|TRBJ1-2
ASSMQFSYYGYT
>TRBV30|.|TRBJ2-7
AWSEGDYEQY
>TRBV9|.|TRBJ2-2
ASSVVSGSGSAGELF
>TRBV19|.|TRBJ1-5
ASTDRGQGMSRQPQH
>TRBV28|.|TRBJ1-2
AIRDGTGGASSGYT
>TRBV27|.|TRBJ2-1
ASSLPGRTTQF
>TRBV5-5|.|TRBJ2-1
ASSITGGRYNEQF
>TRBV7-9|.|TRBJ1-5
ASSPTTGVNSNQPQH
>TRBV4-3|.|TRBJ2-3
ASSQASTDTQY
>TRBV7-2|.|TRBJ2-7
ASSPNPGTLSSYEQY
>TRBV7-7|.|TRBJ2-5
ASSLGLAGGETQY
>TRBV7-9|.|TRBJ1-4
ATRGRQETATNEKLF
>TRBV4-2|.|TRBJ2-5
ASKDVAGGSETQY
>TRBV6-5|.|TRBJ2-7
ASSARVWGSYEQY
>TRBV5-8|.|TRBJ2-5
ASSLGNRVPSQETQY
>TRBV25-1|few|TRBJ1-5
ASSENRQSNQPQH
>TRBV5-4|.|TRBJ2-7
ASSLSTGRDEQY
>TRBV30|.|TRBJ2-7
AWSVVSGGSYEQY
>TRBV6-1|once|TRBJ1-2
ASNPRANYGYT
>TRBV4-3|.|TRBJ2-3
ASSQELPDTQY